The 12 T cell receptor beta chains below come from one sample, sequenced in a study of read filtering for tumor transcriptome and immune sequencing (TCRdb year 2020). Sequencing used an Illumina HiSeq 4000. TCR libraries were built from roughly 400 ng RNA with the Immunoverse kit, using molecular barcoded adaptors covering alpha/delta and beta/gamma chains. TCRdb itself trimmed the public reads at Q25 with fastp, ran MiXCR and retained productive beta chains. Merged by CDR3 protein, the rows form single entries marked with the most common genes and DNA. The sample has 94,000 or so distinct CDR3 sequences on record, 10% to 15% of them singletons. 15% of the sample rests with the top ten. Sequencing was performed on a population of CD138-negative cells sorted from bone marrow. Interpreted using the paper, the cell subset or site label stands for: bone marrow mononuclear cells depleted of CD138+ plasma/myeloma cells by negative magnetic selection. The receptors here all came from a donor aged 40 or older with multiple myeloma.

This clonotype was counted many times. The CDR3 coding sequence is TGCAGTGCTACTCGTCCGGGCCTCAATCAGCCCCAGCATTTT. Amino acid sequence: CSATRPGLNQPQHF. This chain joins TRBV20-1 and TRBJ1-5; D is ambiguous. Trimming took off 4 bases at V and 3 bases at J, with 13 bases between the two ends. Germline CDR1 and CDR2: DFQATT and SNEGSKA (reference sequence). There are 14 residues in the CDR3.

This clonotype was counted at least ten times. The chain carries TRBV11-3 and TRBJ2-7; 7 bases agree with TRBD1. This CDR3 is built from 14 residues. Trimming removed 6 bases from V and 0 bases from J; junction bases left unmatched: 5. Germline lookup yields CDR1 SGHNT and CDR2 YENEEA. The CDR3 DNA reads as TGTGCCAGCAGTGTACAGGGGAGCTCCTACGAGCAGTACTTC. It encodes CASSVQGSSYEQYF.

Notes on this clonotype: The missing conserved phenylalanine or tryptophan at the end of this CDR3 makes a read error likely. The chain carries TRBV2 and TRBJ2-3; TRBD1 matches at 7 bases. The CDR3 length is 12 residues. CDR1 is SNHLY, CDR2 FYNNEI, per germline. Trimming at V came to 10 bases and at J to 6 bases, leaving 7 bases not matched to a gene. CDR3 DNA: TGTGCCAACACAGGGGTAGTGGATACGCAGTATCTT. This gives the protein CANTGVVDTQYL.

This clonotype was seen ten or more times. The CDR3 sequence: CASTLTDSNYGYTF. For the CDR3, the DNA is TGTGCCAGCACCCTGACAGATTCTAACTATGGCTACACCTTC. This chain connects TRBV27 to TRBJ1-2, with D possibly TRBD1 on 5 matching bases. V shed 7 bases and J shed 0 bases, with 12 bases lying between them. The length of the CDR3 is 14 residues. Germline V lookup: CDR1 MNHEY, CDR2 SMNVEV (reference sequence).

This clonotype came up many times. The chain couples TRBV30 to TRBJ2-7, with TRBD1 matching over 8 bases. The CDR3 sequence is 14 residues long. Trimming took 4 bases from V and 1 from J; bases not matched to a gene: 6. CDR1 and CDR2 (germline): GTSNPN, SVGIG (reference sequence). The chain's CDR3 is CAWKGRTGSYEQYF. CDR3 sequence (DNA): TGTGCCTGGAAAGGAAGGACAGGGTCCTACGAGCAGTACTTC. The entire variable domain, with the rest obtained from reference TRBV30 and TRBJ2-7, is as follows: SQTIHQWPATLVQPVGSPLSLECTVEGTSNPNLYWYRQAAGRGLQLLFYSVGIGQISSEVPQNLSASRPQDRQFILSSKKLLLSDSGFYLCAWKGRTGSYEQYFGPGTRLTVT.

This clonotype was counted many times. The J gene is TRBJ2-1, the V gene TRBV27; tentatively, D is TRBD1 (5 bases). The CDR3 is made up of 15 amino acids. Per germline, CDR1 MNHEY and CDR2 SMNVEV (reference sequence). The V end lost 5 bases, the J end lost 0 bases, and 11 bases lay between the germline ends. The CDR3 region is CASSRTTSSYNEQFF. The CDR3, as DNA: TGTGCCAGCAGTCGGACAACCAGCTCCTACAATGAGCAGTTCTTC.

The CDR3: CASSPRTGEDEQYF. CDR3 nucleotides: TGTGCCAGCAGCCCCCGGACAGGGGAGGACGAGCAGTACTTC. V usage is TRBV11-2 and J usage is TRBJ2-7; TRBD1 matches 9 bases. J was trimmed by 5 bases and V by 5 bases; bases with no gene match: 7. The CDR3 loop spans 14 amino acids. Germline CDR1 SGHAT, CDR2 FQNNGV.

The chain uses TRBV7-9 and TRBJ2-3; maybe TRBD2 (6 bases). Trimming took 5 bases from V and 0 from J, leaving 12 bases between them. The CDR3 is 15 amino acids. Germline V gene data show CDR1 as SEHNR and CDR2 as FQNEAQ (reference sequence). The CDR3 DNA reads as TGTGCCAGCAGCCCGTACGGGGGAAGCACAGATACGCAGTATTTT. Translation gives CASSPYGGSTDTQYF.

A note on this clonotype: A much larger clone is a single base away; this may be a read error. Lacking the conserved final phenylalanine or tryptophan, this CDR3 likely reflects a read error. The J gene is TRBJ1-3, the V gene TRBV7-3; 7 bases are a match to TRBD1. The CDR3 runs 14 residues. Germline CDR1 and CDR2: SGHTA and FQGTGA. CDR3 sequence (DNA): TGTGCGACGACAGGGAACACATCTGGAAACACCATATATTCT. Its translation: CATTGNTSGNTIYS.

This clonotype was seen many times. The chain carries TRBV30 and TRBJ2-3; 12 bases map to TRBD2. The germline V gene has CDR1 GTSNPN and CDR2 SVGIG (reference sequence). CDR3 length: 12 amino acids. After removal of 8 bases from V and 5 bases from J, the junction contained 2 bases not matched to a gene. The CDR3, as DNA: TGTGCCCGGGGACTAGCGGGAGATACGCAGTATTTT. As protein: CARGLAGDTQYF.

This clonotype showed up many times. The chain uses TRBV7-9 and TRBJ2-2, with TRBD2 identical over 10 bases. Germline assignment: CDR1 SEHNR and CDR2 FQNEAQ (reference sequence). V lost 5 bases and J lost 2; bases outside the gene matches: 8. The CDR3 extends over 17 amino acids. CDR3: CASSAGLAEANTGELFF. Written as DNA, the CDR3 is TGTGCCAGCAGCGCCGGACTAGCGGAGGCAAACACCGGGGAGCTGTTTTTT.

This clonotype was detected only a few times. V gene TRBV6-1 combines with J gene TRBJ2-5, with TRBD1 matching 8 bases. Germline V gene sequence: CDR1 MNHNS, CDR2 SASEGT. The V gene end was trimmed by 5 bases and the J gene end by 6 bases; junction bases not matched to a gene: 17. This CDR3 region has 17 residues. The DNA for the CDR3 is TGTGCCAGCAGTATACTGTCCCCGTTAACAGGGGGTCAGACCCAGTACTTC. Protein: CASSILSPLTGGQTQYF.